The 24 T cell receptor beta chains below come from one sample, sequenced in a study of T-cell reconstitution after alpha-beta-depleted transplantation in children. Unique molecular identifiers featured in how the TCRbeta library was prepared. TCRdb independently ran MiXCR on the PCR reads; one entry per CDR3 protein. Of more than 200,000 distinct CDR3 sequences listed, roughly 18% are singletons. The input for sequencing was PBMCs, mostly from graft donor cells, taken 360 days after TCRalphabeta/CD19-depleted stem cell transplant. The receptors were gathered from a male patient aged 2-9 years who had a stem cell transplant for acute lymphoblastic leukemia, so the T cells may come from the graft donor.

The genes are TRBV5-1 and TRBJ2-3; D remains ambiguous. The CDR3 contains 14 residues. CDR1 is SGHRS, CDR2 YFSETQ, per germline. The V and J ends lost 4 bases and 2 bases respectively, with 11 bases between them. The CDR3 is CASSVAPATDTQYF. CDR3 nucleotide sequence: TGCGCCAGCAGCGTTGCCCCTGCCACAGATACGCAGTATTTT.

In nucleotides, the CDR3 is TGTGCCAGCAGTTTTGTCGCGACGGGCGAGGGTAATACGCAGTATTTT. Its protein product is CASSFVATGEGNTQYF. This chain uses TRBV12-3 or TRBV12-4 with TRBJ2-3, with a weak D call TRBD2 (5 bases). V was cut by 3 bases and J by 7 bases, with 20 bases left in between. The CDR3 is 16 residues long.

This clonotype showed up just a few times. The rearrangement links TRBV7-2 to TRBJ1-2; the match to TRBD1 covers 8 bases. Germline V CDR1 and CDR2: SGHTA, FQGNSA. Trimming at V came to 1 base and at J to 7 bases, leaving 5 bases not matched to a gene. This CDR3 has 14 residues. CDR3 nucleotide sequence: TGTGCCAGCAGCTTAGACAGGGGGGCCAGTGGCTACACCTTC. This encodes CASSLDRGASGYTF.

This clonotype was detected a few times. The chain is built from TRBV2 and TRBJ1-2; TRBD1 matches 7 bases. Trimming cost V 6 bases and J 0 bases; bases outside gene matches: 4. In germline, CDR1 is SNHLY, CDR2 FYNNEI. CDR3 length: 14 amino acids. The CDR3 DNA reads TGTGCCAGCAGAGGGACAGTTTCTAACTATGGCTACACCTTC. Protein: CASRGTVSNYGYTF.

The chain has TRBV7-8 and TRBJ2-1; TRBD1 matches at 9 bases. The ends lost 3 bases at V and 5 bases at J; junction bases unmatched: 5. CDR1 is SGHVS, CDR2 FQNEAQ, per germline. The CDR3 length is 15 residues. The CDR3 spells CASSLWGQGNNEQFF. The CDR3 DNA reads TGTGCCAGCAGCTTGTGGGGACAGGGAAACAATGAGCAGTTCTTC.

V and J are TRBV12-3 or TRBV12-4 and TRBJ1-3; tentatively, D is TRBD1 (5 bases). Trimming stripped 11 bases from V and 2 bases from J, with 13 bases between. The CDR3 extends over 13 amino acids. The CDR3 loop reads CASGAGAGNTIYF. CDR3 coding DNA: TGTGCCTCCGGGGCTGGCGCTGGAAACACCATATATTTT.

A few counts support this clonotype. The V and J genes are TRBV7-8 and TRBJ1-1; D remains ambiguous. In germline, CDR1 is SGHVS, CDR2 FQNEAQ. The CDR3 is made up of 13 amino acids. Trimming took 2 bases from V and 6 from J, leaving 10 bases between them. The CDR3 DNA sequence: TGTGCCAGCAGCTTAATTGGAGAGGCTGAAGCTTTCTTT. It is translated as CASSLIGEAEAFF.

The J gene is TRBJ1-6, the V gene TRBV4-3, with D possibly TRBD1 on 6 matching bases. Germline V gene lookup returns CDR1 LGHNA and CDR2 YSLEER. This CDR3 has 17 amino acids. Trimming pared 0 bases from V and 0 bases from J, leaving 9 bases between. CDR3 coding DNA: TGCGCCAGCAGCCAAGATGCGGACAGCTCCTATAATTCACCCCTCCACTTT. Amino acid sequence: CASSQDADSSYNSPLHF.

This sequence joins TRBV21-1 and TRBJ2-1; the listed D gene, TRBD2, was not tested against the DNA. TRBV21-1 is marked as a pseudogene. The CDR3 runs to 18 residues. Written as DNA, the CDR3 is TGTGCCAGCAGCACCGGGTCGTCTCTAGCGGGGGGAAGGAATGAGCAGTTCTTC. Translation gives CASSTGSSLAGGRNEQFF.

Only a few counts were recorded for this clonotype. V usage is TRBV5-5 and J usage is TRBJ2-2; D unclear. CDR1 SGHKS and CDR2 YYEKEE come from the germline V gene (reference sequence). V was pared by 4 bases and J by 2 bases, with 6 bases between. There are 13 residues in the CDR3. CDR3 nucleotide sequence: TGTGCCAGCAGCGGCCCCAACACCGGGGAGCTGTTTTTT. Translating gives CASSGPNTGELFF.

This clonotype was observed a handful of times. V and J are TRBV6-1 and TRBJ1-5; a weak D match, TRBD1 (6 bases). V lost 3 bases, J lost 2 bases, and 17 bases lay in between. Germline values: CDR1 MNHNS, CDR2 SASEGT. CDR3 size: 17 residues. Written as DNA, the CDR3 is TGTGCCAGCAGTGACCTCCCCGGCAGGGGAGGCAATCAGCCCCAGCATTTT. Translating gives CASSDLPGRGGNQPQHF.

This clonotype appeared a few times. The chain has TRBV12-5 and TRBJ2-1, with D perhaps TRBD2 (5 bases). Trimming stripped 2 bases from V and 6 bases from J, with 17 bases between. This CDR3 is 16 amino acids long. CDR1 and CDR2 from the germline V gene are LGHNT and FRNRAP. CDR3 nucleotides: TGTGCTAGTGGTTTGCCTCGCGGAGGTGGGATCAATGAGCAGTTCTTC. Its protein is CASGLPRGGGINEQFF. Looking up the rest from reference TRBV12-5 and TRBJ2-1 gives the full variable domain: DARVTQTPRHKVTEMGQEVTMRCQPILGHNTVFWYRQTMMQGLELLAYFRNRAPLDDSGMPKDRFSAEMPDATLATLKIQPSEPRDSAVYFCASGLPRGGGINEQFFGPGTRLTVL.

This clonotype was seen a few times. The chain recombines TRBV7-8 with TRBJ1-5, with D possibly matching TRBD1 (6 bases). V lost 5 bases and J 8 bases, leaving 19 bases between the germline ends. CDR1 SGHVS and CDR2 FQNEAQ come from the germline V gene. The CDR3 contains 15 residues. CDR3 loop: CASSPQTGRPEPQHF. The CDR3 DNA sequence: TGTGCCAGCAGCCCACAAACAGGGAGGCCGGAGCCCCAGCATTTT.

This clonotype was seen only a few times. The chain combines TRBV5-1 with TRBJ2-3, with 13 bases identical to TRBD2. V dropped 4 bases and J dropped 6; count of bases not matched to a gene: 8. In germline, CDR1 is SGHRS, CDR2 YFSETQ. The CDR3 covers 16 residues. DNA for the CDR3: TGCGCCAGCAGCGCCACTAGCGGGGGGGCAGCCGATACGCAGTATTTT. Amino acids: CASSATSGGAADTQYF.

The sample holds a few counts of this clonotype. The V call is TRBV7-2, the J call TRBJ2-7, with D perhaps given as TRBD1 or TRBD2 (6 bases each). CDR3 size: 15 residues. Germline V lookup: CDR1 SGHTA, CDR2 FQGNSA. Trimming removed 7 bases at V and 4 bases at J, with 20 bases between. CDR3 residues: CASTPPGAYIYEQYF. CDR3 DNA: TGTGCCAGCACCCCCCCGGGGGCGTATATTTACGAGCAGTACTTC.

J is TRBJ2-1 and V is TRBV6-2 or TRBV6-3; D might be TRBD1 (5 bases). Trimming pared 4 bases from V and 1 base from J, leaving 11 bases between. Germline values: CDR1 MNHEY, CDR2 SVGEGT. The CDR3 sequence is 15 residues long. The CDR3 reads CASSFPGHSYNEQFF. The DNA for the CDR3 is TGTGCCAGCAGTTTCCCCGGACATTCCTACAATGAGCAGTTCTTC.

This clonotype occurred many times. The chain is built from TRBV21-1 and TRBJ1-5; no DNA check was done on the table's D call, TRBD1. TRBV21-1 is a pseudogene segment. The CDR3 loop spans 14 amino acids. CDR3 protein: CASSTRQGRKPQHF. The CDR3 DNA is TGTGCCAGCAGCACCAGGCAGGGACGAAAGCCCCAGCATTTT.

This clonotype has just a few counts. This chain links TRBV6-1 with TRBJ1-2, with a weak D call TRBD1 (5 bases). Trimming pared 5 bases from V and 3 bases from J, leaving 10 bases between. CDR3 size: 13 residues. The germline V gene has CDR1 MNHNS and CDR2 SASEGT. Written as DNA, the CDR3 is TGTGCCAGCAGTCCCGACAGTTACTATGGCTACACCTTC. Translation gives CASSPDSYYGYTF.

This clonotype was recorded a few times. This chain uses TRBV4-3 with TRBJ2-1; D remains unclear. In germline, CDR1 is LGHNA, CDR2 YSLEER. The CDR3 extends over 13 amino acids. Trimming shortened V by 3 bases and J by 8 bases, and 11 bases separated the two germline ends. The CDR3 loop reads CASSQEFWDEQFF. For the CDR3, the DNA is TGCGCCAGCAGCCAGGAATTTTGGGATGAGCAGTTCTTC.

This clonotype was recorded many times. The CDR3 loop reads CASSVGPGETQYF. CDR3 DNA sequence: TGTGCCAGCAGCGTAGGTCCGGGCGAAACGCAGTATTTT. This chain links TRBV9 with TRBJ2-3; D unclear. The CDR3 sequence is 13 residues long. Germline CDR1 reads SGDLS; CDR2 reads YYNGEE. The V end lost 0 bases, the J end lost 9 bases, and 11 bases lay between the germline ends. The full variable domain, in which reference TRBV9 and TRBJ2-3 provide the parts outside the CDR3, is DSGVTQTPKHLITATGQRVTLRCSPRSGDLSVYWYQQSLDQGLQFLIQYYNGEERAKGNILERFSAQQFPDLHSELNLSSLELGDSALYFCASSVGPGETQYFGPGTRLTVL.

V gene TRBV30 combines with J gene TRBJ2-1; D is unresolved. V shed 5 bases and J shed 6 bases, with 8 bases lying between them. CDR3 length: 11 residues. The germline V gene encodes CDR1 GTSNPN and CDR2 SVGIG (reference sequence). The CDR3 protein is CAWARSNEQFF. CDR3 in DNA: TGTGCCTGGGCCCGTAGCAATGAGCAGTTCTTC.

The rearrangement links TRBV12-3 or TRBV12-4 to TRBJ2-5, with D unclear. This CDR3 is 14 amino acids long. V was shortened by 3 bases and J by 5 bases, with 13 bases between the two germline ends. The CDR3 loop reads CASSLGLGWETQYF. DNA for the CDR3: TGTGCCAGCAGTTTGGGCCTGGGTTGGGAGACCCAGTACTTC.

This clonotype was seen a handful of times. V is TRBV6-4 and J is TRBJ1-2; D call uncertain. Germline V gene data show CDR1 as MRHNA and CDR2 as SNTAGT. The CDR3 extends over 12 amino acids. The germline V and J ends were trimmed by 0 bases and 12 bases, with 11 bases remaining between them. CDR3 sequence: CASSDSKLGNTF. The CDR3 nucleotides read TGTGCCAGCAGTGACTCGAAGTTGGGAAACACCTTC.

This chain joins TRBV18 and TRBJ2-1; no clear D gene. The V gene's germline CDR1 is KGHSH and CDR2 LQKENI. CDR3 length: 13 residues. V dropped 0 bases and J dropped 8 bases, with 8 bases sitting between them. The CDR3 reads CASSPPNGDEQFF. DNA of the CDR3: TGTGCCAGCTCACCACCGAACGGCGATGAGCAGTTCTTC. The whole variable domain, remainder taken from reference TRBV18 and TRBJ2-1, is NAGVMQNPRHLVRRRGQEARLRCSPMKGHSHVYWYRQLPEEGLKFMVYLQKENIIDESGMPKERFSAEFPKEGPSILRIQQVVRGDSAAYFCASSPPNGDEQFFGPGTRLTVL.